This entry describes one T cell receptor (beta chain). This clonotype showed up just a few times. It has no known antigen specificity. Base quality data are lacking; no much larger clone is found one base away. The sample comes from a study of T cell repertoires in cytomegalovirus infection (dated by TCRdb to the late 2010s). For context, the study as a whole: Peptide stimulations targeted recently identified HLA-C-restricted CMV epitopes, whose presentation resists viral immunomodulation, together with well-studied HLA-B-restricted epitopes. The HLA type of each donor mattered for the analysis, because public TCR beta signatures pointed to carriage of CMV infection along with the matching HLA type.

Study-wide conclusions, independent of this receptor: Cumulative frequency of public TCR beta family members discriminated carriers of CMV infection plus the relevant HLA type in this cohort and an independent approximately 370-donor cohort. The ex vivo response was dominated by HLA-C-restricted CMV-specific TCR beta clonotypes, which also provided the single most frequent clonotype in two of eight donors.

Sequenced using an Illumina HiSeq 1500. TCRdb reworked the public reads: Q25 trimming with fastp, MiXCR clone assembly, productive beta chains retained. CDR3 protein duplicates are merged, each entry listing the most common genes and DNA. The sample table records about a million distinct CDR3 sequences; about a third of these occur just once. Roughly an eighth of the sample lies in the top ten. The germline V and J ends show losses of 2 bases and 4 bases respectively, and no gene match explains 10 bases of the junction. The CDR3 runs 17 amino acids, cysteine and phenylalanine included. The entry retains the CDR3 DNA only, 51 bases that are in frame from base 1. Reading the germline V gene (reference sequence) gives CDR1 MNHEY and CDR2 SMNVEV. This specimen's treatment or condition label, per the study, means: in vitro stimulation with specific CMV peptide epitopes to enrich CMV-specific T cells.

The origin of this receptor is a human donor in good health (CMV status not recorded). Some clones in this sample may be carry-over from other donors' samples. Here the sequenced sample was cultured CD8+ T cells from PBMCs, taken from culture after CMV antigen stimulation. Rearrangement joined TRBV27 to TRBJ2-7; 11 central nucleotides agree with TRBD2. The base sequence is TGTGCCAGCAGTTTACTCGCTAGCGGGGGGCCGAGATACGAGCAGTACTTC. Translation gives CASSLLASGGPRYEQYF.